Presented here are 17 T cell receptor beta chains from one specimen sequenced in a study of blood T cell repertoires in COVID-19. The repertoire was sequenced with immunoSEQ multiplex PCR; TCRdb's copy has only in-frame clones and lacks some. The sample lists 310,000 or so clones; 87% were seen once. Sequenced: PBMCs or T cells enriched from blood (not recorded which). These receptors originate from a woman in her late teens or twenties who had recovered from COVID-19.

The chain is built from TRBV6-2 or TRBV6-3 and TRBJ1-2; D is unresolved. The V gene's germline CDR1 is MNHEY and CDR2 SVGEGT. The CDR3 is 20 amino acids. Trimming took 4 bases from V and 1 from J, leaving 28 bases between them. The CDR3: CASSWDPVSPGRTYNYGYTF. In nucleotides, the CDR3 is TGTGCCAGCAGTTGGGATCCGGTTTCCCCGGGGAGGACCTATAACTATGGCTACACCTTC.

Turning to this clone: This same CDR3 is encoded by further DNA sequences in the sample. The gene calls are TRBV18 and TRBJ2-6; the D is unclear. Germline-derived CDR1 and CDR2 are KGHSH and LQKENI. V was cut by 2 bases and J by 4 bases, with 9 bases left in between. The CDR3 runs to 15 residues. The CDR3 DNA sequence: TGTGCCAGCTCACCAACGGTCTCCGGGGCCAACGTCCTGACTTTC. This translates into CASSPTVSGANVLTF.

The V call is TRBV28, the J call TRBJ2-1, with 10 bases aligning to TRBD2. The length of the CDR3 is 15 residues. After removal of 1 base from V and 10 bases from J, the junction contained 7 bases not matched to a gene. Germline V gene lookup returns CDR1 MDHEN and CDR2 SYDVKM. In DNA form, the CDR3 reads TGTGCCAGCAGTTTATCAGCGGGGGGGGTCAGGGAGCAGTTCTTC. Amino acid sequence: CASSLSAGGVREQFF.

The gene calls are TRBV7-2 and TRBJ2-3; 12 bases agree with TRBD2. Germline values: CDR1 SGHTA, CDR2 FQGNSA. CDR3 length: 16 residues. Losses at the gene ends were 5 bases for V and 4 bases for J; bases not matched to a gene: 7. CDR3 in DNA: TGTGCCAGCAGCAGACCTAGCGGGAGGGCGGCAGATACGCAGTATTTT. Translated, it gives CASSRPSGRAADTQYF.

This chain connects TRBV28 to TRBJ1-1, with 10 bases fitting TRBD1. Per the germline V gene, CDR1 is MDHEN and CDR2 is SYDVKM. V shed 7 bases, J shed 11 bases, and the junction held 10 bases outside the gene matches. The CDR3 extends over 13 amino acids. The CDR3 bases are TGTGCCAGCACCCTGAGGGACAGGGGTTCGGCTTTCTTT. Translated: CASTLRDRGSAFF.

The sample holds a few counts of this clone. The chain combines TRBV6-5 with TRBJ1-1, with D possibly being TRBD1 (6 bases). CDR1 and CDR2 (germline): MNHEY, SVGAGI. V was pared by 0 bases and J by 11 bases, with 16 bases between. The CDR3 runs 14 residues. In nucleotides, the CDR3 is TGTGCCAGCAGTTACTCTGGACGCAGGGGCGACGCTTTCTTT. This translates into CASSYSGRRGDAFF.

The CDR3: CASSIAGVRVSEQFF. CDR3 sequence (DNA): TGTGCCAGTAGTATTGCAGGGGTAAGAGTAAGTGAGCAGTTCTTC. The chain employs TRBV19 and TRBJ2-1, with D perhaps TRBD1 (6 bases). Germline V lookup: CDR1 LNHDA, CDR2 SQIVND (reference sequence). V lost 3 bases and J 9 bases, leaving 18 bases between the germline ends. The CDR3 loop spans 15 amino acids.

This clone has just one count. The gene calls are TRBV7-9 and TRBJ1-2; D gene ambiguous. This CDR3 is built from 12 residues. Germline V gene lookup returns CDR1 SEHNR and CDR2 FQNEAQ (reference sequence). The V end was cut by 1 base, the J end by 13 bases, with 13 bases between. The DNA for the CDR3 is TGTGCCAGCAGCTTAGTGTCCCAGGTCCCCACCTTC. Translation gives CASSLVSQVPTF. The full variable domain, rest sourced from reference TRBV7-9 and TRBJ1-2, is DTGVSQNPRHKITKRGQNVTFRCDPISEHNRLYWYRQTLGQGPEFLTYFQNEAQLEKSRLLSDRFSAERPKGSFSTLEIQRTEQGDSAMYLCASSLVSQVPTFGSGTRLTVV.

This sequence joins TRBV10-2 and TRBJ2-7; 11 positions agree with TRBD2. The germline V gene has CDR1 WSHSY and CDR2 SAAADI. The CDR3 loop spans 14 amino acids. Trimming removed 6 bases from V and 2 bases from J; junction bases left unmatched: 3. The chain's CDR3 is CASRIAGGPYEQYF. The DNA for the CDR3 is TGCGCCAGCAGGATAGCGGGGGGGCCCTACGAGCAGTACTTC.

V usage is TRBV19 and J usage is TRBJ2-3; D not certain. CDR1 is LNHDA and CDR2 is SQIVND in the germline V gene (reference sequence). V was clipped by 3 bases and J by 6 bases, with 10 bases between them. The CDR3 runs 13 residues. For the CDR3, the DNA is TGTGCCAGTAGTATTATGGAGAAGGATACGCAGTATTTT. It translates to CASSIMEKDTQYF.

The chain links TRBV19 to TRBJ1-2, with D maybe TRBD1 (6 bases). Trimming took 5 bases from V and 5 from J, leaving 15 bases between them. Germline values: CDR1 LNHDA, CDR2 SQIVND (reference sequence). CDR3 length equals 14 residues. This CDR3 is CASSRQEVWYGYTF. CDR3 nucleotides: TGTGCCAGTAGTCGACAGGAAGTTTGGTATGGCTACACCTTC. The variable domain in full, completed from reference TRBV19 and TRBJ1-2, reads DGGITQSPKYLFRKEGQNVTLSCEQNLNHDAMYWYRQDPGQGLRLIYYSQIVNDFQKGDIAEGYSVSREKKESFPLTVTSAQKNPTAFYLCASSRQEVWYGYTFGSGTRLTVV.

This chain links TRBV7-3 with TRBJ2-5; weak D call: TRBD2 (6 bases). V lost 5 bases and J 5 bases, leaving 18 bases between the germline ends. In germline, CDR1 is SGHTA, CDR2 FQGTGA. The CDR3 sequence is 15 residues long. The CDR3: CASSPNSGRGETQYF. The DNA for the CDR3 is TGTGCCAGCAGCCCAAACTCGGGACGGGGGGAGACCCAGTACTTC.

The J gene is TRBJ1-6, the V gene TRBV28; 8 bases are a match to TRBD1. V was pared by 3 bases and J by 6 bases, with 13 bases of the junction left unmatched. CDR1 is MDHEN and CDR2 is SYDVKM in the germline V gene. CDR3 length: 18 residues. This chain's CDR3 is CASSLGGFGQGPNSPLHF. CDR3 nucleotide sequence: TGTGCCAGCAGTTTGGGAGGGTTCGGACAGGGCCCTAATTCACCCCTCCACTTT.

The chain couples TRBV11-2 to TRBJ2-7, with D uncertain. The V gene's germline CDR1 is SGHAT and CDR2 FQNNGV. The V end lost 5 bases, the J end lost 3 bases, and 14 bases lay between the germline ends. The CDR3 extends over 14 amino acids. The CDR3 here is CASSAIRLRYEQYF. For the CDR3, the DNA is TGTGCCAGCAGCGCAATCCGACTCCGCTACGAGCAGTACTTC.

V is TRBV19 and J is TRBJ1-4; D ambiguous. Per germline, CDR1 LNHDA and CDR2 SQIVND (reference sequence). V was shortened by 3 bases and J by 3 bases, with 11 bases between the two germline ends. The CDR3 covers 15 residues. In DNA, the CDR3 is TGTGCCAGTAGTATGAGGAGTGGCCCTAATGAAAAACTGTTTTTT. It codes for CASSMRSGPNEKLFF.

The chain recombines TRBV28 with TRBJ1-2; 8 bases map to TRBD1. The CDR3 runs to 13 residues. The V segment lost 6 bases and the J segment 5 bases; nucleotides outside the gene matches: 5. Looked up from germline, CDR1 is MDHEN and CDR2 is SYDVKM. CDR3: CASRTGGRYGYTF. The CDR3 coding sequence is TGTGCCAGCAGAACAGGGGGGAGGTATGGCTACACCTTC.

The V call is TRBV6-6, the J call TRBJ1-3; no clear D gene. The V gene lost 4 bases and the J gene lost 7 bases, with 8 bases spanning the gap. The CDR3 loop spans 12 amino acids. The germline CDR1 and CDR2 sequences are MNHNY and SVGAGI (reference sequence). This CDR3 reads CASSSLGNTIYF. The DNA for the CDR3 is TGTGCCAGCAGTTCTCTCGGGAACACCATATATTTT.